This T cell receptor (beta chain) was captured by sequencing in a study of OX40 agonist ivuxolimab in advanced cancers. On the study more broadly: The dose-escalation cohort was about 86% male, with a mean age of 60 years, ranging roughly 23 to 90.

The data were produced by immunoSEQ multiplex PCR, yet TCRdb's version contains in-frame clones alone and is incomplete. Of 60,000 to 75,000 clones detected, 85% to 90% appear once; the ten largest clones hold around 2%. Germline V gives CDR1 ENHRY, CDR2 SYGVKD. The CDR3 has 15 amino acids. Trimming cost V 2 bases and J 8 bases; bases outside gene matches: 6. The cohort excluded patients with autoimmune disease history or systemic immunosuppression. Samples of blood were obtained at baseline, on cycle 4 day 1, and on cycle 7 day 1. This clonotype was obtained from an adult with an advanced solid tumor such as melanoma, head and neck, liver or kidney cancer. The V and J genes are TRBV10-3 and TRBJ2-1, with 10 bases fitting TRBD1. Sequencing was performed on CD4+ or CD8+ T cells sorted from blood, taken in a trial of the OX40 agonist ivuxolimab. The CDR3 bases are TGTGCCATCAGTGAGAGCGGGACAGGGGAAGATGAGCAGTTCTTC. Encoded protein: CAISESGTGEDEQFF.